One sample yielded the 3 T cell receptor beta chains listed below, sequenced in a study of CD8 T cells in ankylosing spondylitis (dated by TCRdb to about 2017). Library method: 5' RACE. Sequenced on an Illumina HiSeq 2500. TCRdb reworked the public reads: Q25 trimming with fastp, MiXCR clone assembly, productive beta chains retained. Rows matching on CDR3 protein sequence are summarized as one entry with the most common DNA and genes. In all, the sample holds a few hundred thousand distinct CDR3 sequences, and around 20% of those were seen once. The ten largest clones represent less than 9% of the sample. Sequenced sample: blood, either unsorted or a sorted T cell fraction (not recorded which). These receptors all stem from a male donor with ankylosing spondylitis or in good health (not recorded which).

The genes are TRBV6-1 and TRBJ2-5, with 10 bases matching TRBD2. Germline CDR1 is MNHNS and CDR2 is SASEGT. Trimming at V came to 7 bases and at J to 5 bases, leaving 13 bases not matched to a gene. CDR3 length: 16 amino acids. CDR3 sequence: CASKSLAGDRRETQYF. Written as DNA, the CDR3 is TGTGCCAGCAAGAGTCTAGCGGGGGATAGGCGGGAGACCCAGTACTTC.

The chain uses TRBV29-1 and TRBJ2-2, with 7 bases that match TRBD2. This CDR3 has 16 residues. J lost 0 bases, V lost 2 bases, and 6 bases had no gene match. The germline CDR1 and CDR2 sequences are SQVTM and ANQGSEA. The CDR3, as DNA: TGCAGCGTTGAAAGTACCGCGGGGGCGAACACCGGGGAGCTGTTTTTT. Protein: CSVESTAGANTGELFF.

The chain couples TRBV12-3 or TRBV12-4 to TRBJ2-7, with D possibly matching TRBD1 (5 bases). The CDR3 contains 13 residues. The V end lost 5 bases, the J end lost 3 bases, and 11 bases lay between the germline ends. CDR3 sequence: CASSPNQGYEQYV. The CDR3 region has the DNA TGTGCCAGCAGTCCTAATCAGGGCTACGAGCAGTACGTC.